A single sample gave rise to the 16 T cell receptor beta chains below, sequenced in a study of OX40 agonist ivuxolimab in advanced cancers. Library generation was performed with the immunoSEQ multiplex PCR assay. TCRdb carries this immuneACCESS record with in-frame sequences only. Its versions omit some clonotypes, under half of them owing to an unresolved V gene in the studies checked, with the rest unexplained. The sample table contains around 62,000 clones; only one count was recorded for 84% of them. 3.5% to 5% of the sample belongs to the ten largest clones. The starting material was CD4+ or CD8+ T cells sorted from blood, obtained in a trial of the OX40 agonist ivuxolimab. These receptors all come from an adult with an advanced solid tumor such as melanoma, head and neck, liver or kidney cancer.

Here the CDR3 reads CASSPSRDRGRLYF. CDR3 in DNA: TGTGCCAGCAGTCCGTCCCGGGACAGGGGGAGGTTGTACTTC. J is TRBJ2-7 and V is TRBV28; 11 bases are a match to TRBD1. V lost 5 bases, J lost 12 bases, and 12 bases stayed unmatched. Per the germline V gene, CDR1 is MDHEN and CDR2 is SYDVKM. The CDR3 is made up of 14 amino acids.

The J gene is TRBJ1-3, the V gene TRBV29-1; 9 bases match TRBD1. Germline V CDR1 and CDR2: SQVTM, ANQGSEA. The junction had 9 bases not matched to a gene; V was cut back by 5 bases and J by 4 bases. This CDR3 comprises 15 residues. CDR3 amino acids: CSVTTTGGGGNTIYF. CDR3 bases: TGCAGCGTTACCACCACAGGGGGCGGAGGAAACACCATATATTTT.

The chain combines TRBV5-1 with TRBJ2-5, with D possibly called TRBD1 or TRBD2 (5 bases each). CDR1 and CDR2 from the germline V gene are SGHRS and YFSETQ. The CDR3 totals 16 residues. V lost 0 bases, J lost 4 bases, and 16 bases lay in between. CDR3 in amino acids: CASSLGTGTRGETQYF. For the CDR3, the DNA is TGCGCCAGCAGCTTGGGAACCGGGACCCGCGGAGAGACCCAGTACTTC.

This chain uses TRBV6-5 with TRBJ2-1; 9 nucleotides line up with TRBD2. The V gene end was trimmed by 6 bases and the J gene end by 5 bases; junction bases not matched to a gene: 8. The CDR3 spans 15 residues. Germline lookup yields CDR1 MNHEY and CDR2 SVGAGI. Written as DNA, the CDR3 is TGTGCCAGCAGCCTGCGGGGGGGAATCCACAATGAGCAGTTCTTC. Protein sequence: CASSLRGGIHNEQFF.

In nucleotides, the CDR3 is TGTGCCAGCAGTTCCTTTCAGTTTGGGGAAGCTTTCTTT. Amino acid sequence: CASSSFQFGEAFF. This chain uses TRBV28 with TRBJ1-1; D remains ambiguous. The CDR3 has 13 residues. V was clipped by 4 bases and J by 8 bases, with 14 bases between them. Germline V gene lookup returns CDR1 MDHEN and CDR2 SYDVKM.

The V and J genes are TRBV6-5 and TRBJ2-5; the D call may be TRBD1 or TRBD2 (7 bases each). V was cut by 7 bases and J by 7 bases, with 19 bases left in between. The CDR3 contains 14 residues. CDR1 is MNHEY, CDR2 SVGAGI, per germline. CDR3 DNA: TGTGCCAGCACCAACATGGCAGGGGGGGGGACCCAGTACTTC. Amino acids: CASTNMAGGGTQYF.

This chain joins TRBV19 and TRBJ2-2; possibly TRBD2 for D (6 bases). CDR1 and CDR2 from the germline V gene are LNHDA and SQIVND (reference sequence). The CDR3 extends over 15 amino acids. V was clipped by 2 bases and J by 4 bases, with 11 bases between them. The CDR3 DNA is TGTGCCAGTAGTATAATCCTGCGGGGCACCGGGGAGCTGTTTTTT. It codes for CASSIILRGTGELFF.

The V call is TRBV20-1, the J call TRBJ1-1; D call uncertain. V was clipped by 7 bases and J by 5 bases, with 8 bases between them. The germline gives CDR1 DFQATT, CDR2 SNEGSKA (reference sequence). CDR3 length: 10 amino acids. CDR3 amino acids: CSGVYTEAFF. DNA of the CDR3: TGCAGTGGGGTTTATACTGAAGCTTTCTTT.

V gene TRBV12-5 combines with J gene TRBJ2-7; 7 bases are shared with TRBD1. The V gene's germline CDR1 is LGHNT and CDR2 FRNRAP. V trimming: 6 bases; J trimming: 3 bases; junction bases outside the gene matches: 8. This CDR3 region has 14 residues. CDR3 DNA sequence: TGTGCTAGTGGGCCCCCGGGACAGATCTACGAGCAGTACTTC. The encoded protein is CASGPPGQIYEQYF.

The J gene is TRBJ2-1, the V gene TRBV18; 14 positions match TRBD2. Germline lookup yields CDR1 KGHSH and CDR2 LQKENI. CDR3 length: 18 residues. The junction had 4 bases not matched to a gene; V was cut back by 3 bases and J by 0 bases. The CDR3 DNA reads as TGTGCCAGCTCACCCCGCGGACTAGCGGGGGGCTCCTACAATGAGCAGTTCTTC. Translated: CASSPRGLAGGSYNEQFF. The whole variable domain, filled in from reference TRBV18 and TRBJ2-1, reads NAGVMQNPRHLVRRRGQEARLRCSPMKGHSHVYWYRQLPEEGLKFMVYLQKENIIDESGMPKERFSAEFPKEGPSILRIQQVVRGDSAAYFCASSPRGLAGGSYNEQFFGPGTRLTVL.

In DNA form, the CDR3 reads TGTGCCAGCAGTCCACCAGGTGAGCAGTTCTTC. Protein sequence: CASSPPGEQFF. J is TRBJ2-1 and V is TRBV6-1; D is unclear. The CDR3 is 11 residues long. V lost 5 bases and J lost 9, with 8 bases in between. Germline values: CDR1 MNHNS, CDR2 SASEGT.

The chain carries TRBV6-5 and TRBJ1-1; D is perhaps TRBD1 (5 bases). Germline CDR1 is MNHEY and CDR2 is SVGAGI. This CDR3 is 14 amino acids long. Trimming took off 6 bases at V and 4 bases at J, with 15 bases between the two ends. CDR3 sequence reads: CASRLQAGPTEAFF. CDR3 DNA sequence: TGTGCCAGCAGACTACAGGCAGGGCCCACTGAAGCTTTCTTT.

Worth noting for this clone: At one end the junction does not follow the germline gene, possibly because of a read error. J is TRBJ2-3 and V is TRBV7-7; D may be TRBD1 or TRBD2 (5 bases each). Germline CDR1 reads SSHAT; CDR2 reads FNYEAQ (reference sequence). CDR3 length: 13 residues. CDR3 sequence reads: CASSWGYTDTQYF. The CDR3 DNA sequence: TGTGCTAGCAGCTGGGGGTACACAGATACGCAGTATTTT.

The genes are TRBV28 and TRBJ2-2; 7 bases are shared with TRBD2. The V and J ends lost 6 bases and 3 bases, in that order; junction bases with no gene match: 10. The germline V gene encodes CDR1 MDHEN and CDR2 SYDVKM. The CDR3 runs 16 residues. CDR3 nucleotides: TGTGCCAGCAGGGGAGGGGTCCGGACTGACACCGGGGAGCTGTTTTTT. It specifies CASRGGVRTDTGELFF.

CDR3: CAISDKKSPRVSNTEAFF. The CDR3 DNA follows: TGTGCCATCTCGGACAAAAAGAGCCCTCGGGTCTCGAACACTGAAGCTTTCTTT. The chain links TRBV7-9 to TRBJ1-1, with a possible D match to TRBD1 (5 bases). In germline, CDR1 is SEHNR, CDR2 FQNEAQ (reference sequence). Trimming left V 10 bases short and J 1 base short, with 28 bases between. This CDR3 contains 18 residues.

The chain combines TRBV5-1 with TRBJ1-1, with TRBD1 as a possible D gene (6 bases). Trimming removed 4 bases at V and 3 bases at J, with 16 bases between. Germline V gives CDR1 SGHRS, CDR2 YFSETQ. The CDR3 loop spans 15 amino acids. This CDR3 is CASSGGQGWDTEAFF. For the CDR3, the DNA is TGCGCCAGCAGCGGGGGGCAGGGTTGGGACACTGAAGCTTTCTTT. Using reference TRBV5-1 and TRBJ1-1 for the parts outside the CDR3, the full variable domain is KAGVTQTPRYLIKTRGQQVTLSCSPISGHRSVSWYQQTPGQGLQFLFEYFSETQRNKGNFPGRFSGRQFSNSRSEMNVSTLELGDSALYLCASSGGQGWDTEAFFGQGTRLTVV.